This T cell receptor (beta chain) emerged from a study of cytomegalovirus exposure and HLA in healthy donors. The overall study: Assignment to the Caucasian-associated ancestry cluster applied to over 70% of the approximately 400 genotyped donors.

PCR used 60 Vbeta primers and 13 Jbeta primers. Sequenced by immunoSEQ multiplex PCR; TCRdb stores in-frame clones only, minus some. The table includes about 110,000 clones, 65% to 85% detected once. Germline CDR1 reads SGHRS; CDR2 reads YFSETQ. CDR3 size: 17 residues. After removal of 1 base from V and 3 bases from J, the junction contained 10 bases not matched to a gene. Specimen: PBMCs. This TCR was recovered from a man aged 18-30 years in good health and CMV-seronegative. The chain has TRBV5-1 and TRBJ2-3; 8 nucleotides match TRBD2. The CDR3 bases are TGCGCCAGCAGCTTGACCGGTACTAGCGGTACGACAGATACGCAGTATTTT. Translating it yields CASSLTGTSGTTDTQYF.